This TCR beta chain emerged from a study of CD8 T cells in Susac syndrome. General study points: In its TCR sequencing and HLA analysis, the study acknowledged that the number of individuals was relatively small.

Germline CDR1 is MGHRA and CDR2 is YSYEKL. The germline V and J ends were trimmed by 1 base and 8 bases, with 21 bases remaining between them. The CDR3 runs to 18 residues. With random hexamers, about 0.45 to 1 ug RNA was reverse transcribed. TCRdb fed the immunoSEQ multiplex PCR reads into MiXCR, producing one record per CDR3 protein. The data hold 150,000 to 190,000 distinct CDR3 sequences, with about 95% observed a single time. As to this clonotype: Its antigen remains unidentified.

The authors sequenced TCR beta from blood CD8+ and CD4+ T cells. This clonotype was obtained from a human donor with Susac syndrome. The chain links TRBV4-1 to TRBJ1-6; tentatively, D is TRBD1 (5 bases). Sequenced: CD4+ T cells from PBMCs. CDR3 bases: TGCGCCAGCAGCCAAGTGGGGCGCCGAGAGGGAAGGGATTCACCCCTCCACTTT. Translated, it gives CASSQVGRREGRDSPLHF.